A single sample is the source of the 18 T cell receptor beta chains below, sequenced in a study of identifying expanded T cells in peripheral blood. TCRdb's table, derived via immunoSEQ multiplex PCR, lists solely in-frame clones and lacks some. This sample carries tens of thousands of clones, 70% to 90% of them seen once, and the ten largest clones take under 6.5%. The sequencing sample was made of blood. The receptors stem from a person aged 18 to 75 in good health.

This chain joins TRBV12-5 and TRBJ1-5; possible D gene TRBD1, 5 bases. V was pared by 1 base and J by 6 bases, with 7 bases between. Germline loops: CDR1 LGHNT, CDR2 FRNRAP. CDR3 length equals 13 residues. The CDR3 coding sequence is TGTGCTAGTGGTTTGGGGCAGGGTCAGCCCCAGCATTTT. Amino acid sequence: CASGLGQGQPQHF.

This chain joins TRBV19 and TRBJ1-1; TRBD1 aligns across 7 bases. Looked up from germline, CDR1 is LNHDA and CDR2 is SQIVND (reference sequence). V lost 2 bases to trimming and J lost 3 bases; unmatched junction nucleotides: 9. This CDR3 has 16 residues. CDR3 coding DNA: TGTGCCAGTAGTATACTCGGACAGGCGGGGGACACTGAAGCTTTCTTT. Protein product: CASSILGQAGDTEAFF.

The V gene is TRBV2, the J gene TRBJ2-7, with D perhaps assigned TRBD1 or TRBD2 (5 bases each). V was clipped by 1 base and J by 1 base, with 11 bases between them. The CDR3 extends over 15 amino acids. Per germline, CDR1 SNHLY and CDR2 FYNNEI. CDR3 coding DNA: TGTGCCAGCAGTGAAGTTAGGGACGGATCCTACGAGCAGTACTTC. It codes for CASSEVRDGSYEQYF.

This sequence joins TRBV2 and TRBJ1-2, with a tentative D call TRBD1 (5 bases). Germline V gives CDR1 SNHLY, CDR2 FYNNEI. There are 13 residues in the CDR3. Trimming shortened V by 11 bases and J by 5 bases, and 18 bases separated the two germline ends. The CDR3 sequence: CAGSRDAGYGYTF. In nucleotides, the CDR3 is TGTGCCGGATCCCGGGACGCCGGATATGGCTACACCTTC.

The CDR3 region has the DNA TGTGCCAGCAGCCGTATACAGGGGTTAAGTCGGTATGGCTACACCTTC. This encodes CASSRIQGLSRYGYTF. This chain connects TRBV11-3 to TRBJ1-2; 7 bases match TRBD1. The V gene end was trimmed by 5 bases and the J gene end by 5 bases; junction bases not matched to a gene: 14. Per germline, CDR1 SGHNT and CDR2 YENEEA. This CDR3 contains 16 residues. Variable domain in full (rest from reference TRBV11-3 and TRBJ1-2): EAGVVQSPRYKIIEKKQPVAFWCNPISGHNTLYWYLQNLGQGPELLIRYENEEAVDDSQLPKDRFSAERLKGVDSTLKIQPAELGDSAVYLCASSRIQGLSRYGYTFGSGTRLTVV.

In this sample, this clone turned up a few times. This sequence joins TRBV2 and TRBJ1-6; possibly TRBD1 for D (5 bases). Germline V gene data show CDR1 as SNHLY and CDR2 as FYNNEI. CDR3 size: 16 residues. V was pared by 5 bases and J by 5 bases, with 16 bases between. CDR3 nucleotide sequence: TGTGCCAGCAGTCCCCTACCCGGGACGGATAATTCACCCCTCCACTTT. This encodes CASSPLPGTDNSPLHF.

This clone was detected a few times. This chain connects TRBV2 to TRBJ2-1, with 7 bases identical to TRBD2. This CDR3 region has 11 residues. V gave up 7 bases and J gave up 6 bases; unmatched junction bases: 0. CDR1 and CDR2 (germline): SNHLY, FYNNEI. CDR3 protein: CASKRGNEQFF. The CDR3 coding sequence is TGTGCCAGCAAGCGGGGCAATGAGCAGTTCTTC.

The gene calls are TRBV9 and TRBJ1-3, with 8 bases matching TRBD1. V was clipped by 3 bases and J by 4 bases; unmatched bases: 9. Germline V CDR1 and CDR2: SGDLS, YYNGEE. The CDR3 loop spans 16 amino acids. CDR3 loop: CASSAKRQGFGNTIYF. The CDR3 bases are TGTGCCAGCAGCGCGAAGAGACAGGGGTTCGGAAACACCATATATTTT.

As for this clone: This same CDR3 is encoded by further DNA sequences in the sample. The chain's CDR3 is CASSPGPFYGYTF. CDR3 coding DNA: TGTGCCAGCAGCCCAGGCCCCTTCTATGGCTACACCTTC. The chain links TRBV7-9 to TRBJ1-2; D is undetermined. Germline-derived CDR1 and CDR2 are SEHNR and FQNEAQ (reference sequence). The CDR3 is 13 amino acids. V was shortened by 5 bases and J by 4 bases, with 11 bases between the two germline ends.

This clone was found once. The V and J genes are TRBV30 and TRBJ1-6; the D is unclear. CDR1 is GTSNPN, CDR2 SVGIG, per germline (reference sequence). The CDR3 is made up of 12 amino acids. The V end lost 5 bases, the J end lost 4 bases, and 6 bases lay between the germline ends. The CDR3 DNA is TGTGCCTGGGGACGGTATAATTCACCCCTCCACTTT. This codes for CAWGRYNSPLHF.

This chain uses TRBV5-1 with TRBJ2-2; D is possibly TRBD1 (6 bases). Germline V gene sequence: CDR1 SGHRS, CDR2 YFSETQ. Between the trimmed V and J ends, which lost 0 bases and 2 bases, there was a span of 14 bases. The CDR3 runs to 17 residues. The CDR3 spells CASSLEGNRANTGELFF. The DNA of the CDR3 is TGCGCCAGCAGCTTGGAGGGGAACAGGGCTAACACCGGGGAGCTGTTTTTT. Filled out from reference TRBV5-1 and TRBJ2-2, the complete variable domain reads KAGVTQTPRYLIKTRGQQVTLSCSPISGHRSVSWYQQTPGQGLQFLFEYFSETQRNKGNFPGRFSGRQFSNSRSEMNVSTLELGDSALYLCASSLEGNRANTGELFFGEGSRLTVL.

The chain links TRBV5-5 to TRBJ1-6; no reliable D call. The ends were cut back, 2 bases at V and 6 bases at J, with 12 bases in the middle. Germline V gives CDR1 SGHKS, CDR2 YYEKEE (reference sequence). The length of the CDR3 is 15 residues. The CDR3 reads CASSLVWEANSPLHF. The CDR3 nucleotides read TGTGCCAGCAGCTTAGTGTGGGAGGCTAATTCACCCCTCCACTTT.

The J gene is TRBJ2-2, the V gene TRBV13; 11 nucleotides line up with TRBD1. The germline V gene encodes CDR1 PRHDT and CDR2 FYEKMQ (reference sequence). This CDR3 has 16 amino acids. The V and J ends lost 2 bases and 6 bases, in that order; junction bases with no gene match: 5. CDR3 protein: CASSLLGQGAAGELFF. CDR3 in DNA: TGTGCCAGCAGCTTATTAGGACAGGGGGCGGCCGGGGAGCTGTTTTTT. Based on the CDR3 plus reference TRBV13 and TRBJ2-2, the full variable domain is AAGVIQSPRHLIKEKRETATLKCYPIPRHDTVYWYQQGPGQDPQFLISFYEKMQSDKGSIPDRFSAQQFSDYHSELNMSSLELGDSALYFCASSLLGQGAAGELFFGEGSRLTVL.

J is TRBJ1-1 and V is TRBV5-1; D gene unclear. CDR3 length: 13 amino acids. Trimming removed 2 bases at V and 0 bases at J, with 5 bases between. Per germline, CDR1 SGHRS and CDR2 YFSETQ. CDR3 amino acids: CASSLIVNTEAFF. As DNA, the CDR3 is TGCGCCAGCAGCTTAATCGTGAACACTGAAGCTTTCTTT.

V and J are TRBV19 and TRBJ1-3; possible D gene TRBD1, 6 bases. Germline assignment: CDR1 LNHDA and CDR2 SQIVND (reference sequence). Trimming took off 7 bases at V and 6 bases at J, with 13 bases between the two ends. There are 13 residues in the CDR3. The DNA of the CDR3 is TGTGCCAGTATTTCGAGGGACAAAAACACCATATATTTT. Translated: CASISRDKNTIYF.

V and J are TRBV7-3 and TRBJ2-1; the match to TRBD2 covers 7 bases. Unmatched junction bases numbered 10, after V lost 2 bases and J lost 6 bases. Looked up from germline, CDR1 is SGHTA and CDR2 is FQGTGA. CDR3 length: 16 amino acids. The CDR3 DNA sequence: TGTGCCAGCAGCTTAGAGGGGTCGGGAGGTATCAATGAGCAGTTCTTC. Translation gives CASSLEGSGGINEQFF.

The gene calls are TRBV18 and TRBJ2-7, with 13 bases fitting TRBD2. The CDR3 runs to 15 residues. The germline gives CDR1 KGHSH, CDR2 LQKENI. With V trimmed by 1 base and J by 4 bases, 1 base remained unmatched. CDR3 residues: CASSPRTSGSYEQYF. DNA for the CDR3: TGTGCCAGCTCACCACGGACTAGCGGGAGTTACGAGCAGTACTTC.

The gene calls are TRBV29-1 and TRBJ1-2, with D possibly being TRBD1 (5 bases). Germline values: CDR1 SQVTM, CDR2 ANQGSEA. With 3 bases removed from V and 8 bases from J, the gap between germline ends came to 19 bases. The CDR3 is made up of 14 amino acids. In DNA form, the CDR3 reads TGCAGCGTTGAGGGGTCGCAGGGCTGGACGGGCTACACCTTC. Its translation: CSVEGSQGWTGYTF.